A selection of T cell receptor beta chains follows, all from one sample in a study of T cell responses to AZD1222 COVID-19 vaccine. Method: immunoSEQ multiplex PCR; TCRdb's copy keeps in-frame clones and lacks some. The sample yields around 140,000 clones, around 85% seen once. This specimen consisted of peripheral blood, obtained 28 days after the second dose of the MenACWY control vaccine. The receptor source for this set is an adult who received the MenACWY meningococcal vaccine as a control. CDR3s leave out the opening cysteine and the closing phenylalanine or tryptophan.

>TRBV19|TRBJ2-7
ASGRGHPIRGYEQY
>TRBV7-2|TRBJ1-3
ASSFLTGRSGNTIY
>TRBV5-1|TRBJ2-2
ASSGSPDRGSNTGELF
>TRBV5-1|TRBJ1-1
ASTGRQNTEAF
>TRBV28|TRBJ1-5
ATGTGGAGQPQH
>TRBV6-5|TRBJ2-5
ASGNQETQY
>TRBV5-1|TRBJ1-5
ASSRDGTVQQPQH
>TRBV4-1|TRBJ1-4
ASSQEGSGEKLF
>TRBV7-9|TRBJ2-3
ASKWTDTQY
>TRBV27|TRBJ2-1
ASSLYYRGSNNEQF
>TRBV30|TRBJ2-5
AGGTTKETQY
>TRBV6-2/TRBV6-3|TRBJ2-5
ASSRVAETQY